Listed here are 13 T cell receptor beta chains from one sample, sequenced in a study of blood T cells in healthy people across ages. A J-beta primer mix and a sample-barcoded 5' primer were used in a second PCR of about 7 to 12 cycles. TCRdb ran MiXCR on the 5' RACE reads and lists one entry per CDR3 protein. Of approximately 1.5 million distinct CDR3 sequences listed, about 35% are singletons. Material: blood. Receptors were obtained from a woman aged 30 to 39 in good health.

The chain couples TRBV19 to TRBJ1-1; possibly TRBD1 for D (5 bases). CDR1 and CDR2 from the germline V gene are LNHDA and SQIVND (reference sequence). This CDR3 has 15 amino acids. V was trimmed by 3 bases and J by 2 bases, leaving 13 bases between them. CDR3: CASSIPWGINTEAFF. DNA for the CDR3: TGTGCCAGTAGTATCCCCTGGGGGATTAACACTGAAGCTTTCTTT.

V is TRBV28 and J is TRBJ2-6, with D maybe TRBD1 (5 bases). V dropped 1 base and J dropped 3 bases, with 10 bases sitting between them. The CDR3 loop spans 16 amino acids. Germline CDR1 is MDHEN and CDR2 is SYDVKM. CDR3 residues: CASSLSGSRGANVLTF. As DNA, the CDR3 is TGTGCCAGCAGTTTATCAGGGTCTCGTGGGGCCAACGTCCTGACTTTC.

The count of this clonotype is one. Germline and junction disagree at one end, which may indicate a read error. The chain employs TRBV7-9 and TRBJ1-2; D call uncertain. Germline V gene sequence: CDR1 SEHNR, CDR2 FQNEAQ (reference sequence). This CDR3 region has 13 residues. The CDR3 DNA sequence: TGTGCCAACAGCTTAACCGAAAACTATGGCTACACCTTC. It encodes CANSLTENYGYTF.

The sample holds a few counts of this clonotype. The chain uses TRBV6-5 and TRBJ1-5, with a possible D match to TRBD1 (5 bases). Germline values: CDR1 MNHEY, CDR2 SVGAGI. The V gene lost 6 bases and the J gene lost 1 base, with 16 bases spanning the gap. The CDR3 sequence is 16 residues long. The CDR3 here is CASRMTARPSNQPQHF. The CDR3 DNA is TGTGCCAGCAGGATGACAGCTCGGCCGAGCAATCAGCCCCAGCATTTT.

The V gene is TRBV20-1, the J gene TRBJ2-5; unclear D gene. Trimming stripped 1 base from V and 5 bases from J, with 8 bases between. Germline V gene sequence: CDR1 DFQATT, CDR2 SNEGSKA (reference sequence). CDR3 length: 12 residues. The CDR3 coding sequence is TGCAGTGCTAGAGTCGGGCGGGAGACCCAGTACTTC. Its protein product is CSARVGRETQYF.

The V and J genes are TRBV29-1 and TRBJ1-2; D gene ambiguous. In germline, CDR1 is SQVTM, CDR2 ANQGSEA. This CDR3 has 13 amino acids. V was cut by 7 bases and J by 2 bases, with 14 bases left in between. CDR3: CSAKRAPNYGYTF. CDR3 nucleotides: TGCAGCGCCAAACGGGCCCCAAACTATGGCTACACCTTC.

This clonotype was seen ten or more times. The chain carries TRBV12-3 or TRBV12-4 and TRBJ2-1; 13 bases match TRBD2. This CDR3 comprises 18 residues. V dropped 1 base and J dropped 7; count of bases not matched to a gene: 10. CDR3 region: CASSLGTSGGYRGNEQFF. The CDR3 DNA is TGTGCCAGCAGTTTAGGGACTAGCGGGGGTTATCGGGGGAATGAGCAGTTCTTC.

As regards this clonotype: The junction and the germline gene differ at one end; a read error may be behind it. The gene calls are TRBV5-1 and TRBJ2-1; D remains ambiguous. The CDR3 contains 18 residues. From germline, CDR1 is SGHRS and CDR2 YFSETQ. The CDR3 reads CASSFVTWAGSSYNEQFF. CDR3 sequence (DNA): TGCGCCAGCAGCTTTGTTACATGGGCCGGAAGCTCCTACAATGAGCAGTTCTTT.

CDR3 in DNA: TGTGCCAGCAGTTACACGGGCCAAGAGACCCAGTTCTTC. Amino acid sequence: CASSYTGQETQFF. The rearrangement joins TRBV6-5 to TRBJ2-5; D unclear. With the DNA end fitting TRBJ2-1 better, the J assignment may be wrong. The CDR3 has 13 amino acids. In germline, CDR1 is MNHEY, CDR2 SVGAGI.

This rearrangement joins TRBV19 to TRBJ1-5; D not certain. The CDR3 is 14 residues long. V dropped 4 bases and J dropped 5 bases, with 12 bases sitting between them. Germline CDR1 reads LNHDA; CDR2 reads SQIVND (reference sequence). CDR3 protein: CASSTGKFDQPQHF. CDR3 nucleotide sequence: TGTGCCAGTAGTACTGGGAAGTTCGATCAGCCCCAGCATTTT.

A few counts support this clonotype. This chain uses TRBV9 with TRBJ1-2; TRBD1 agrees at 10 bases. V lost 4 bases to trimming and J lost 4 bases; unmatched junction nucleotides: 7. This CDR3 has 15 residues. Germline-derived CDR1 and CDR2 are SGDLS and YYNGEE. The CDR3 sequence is CASSPDRGPGYGYTF. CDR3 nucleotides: TGTGCCAGCAGCCCCGACAGGGGGCCCGGCTATGGCTACACCTTC.

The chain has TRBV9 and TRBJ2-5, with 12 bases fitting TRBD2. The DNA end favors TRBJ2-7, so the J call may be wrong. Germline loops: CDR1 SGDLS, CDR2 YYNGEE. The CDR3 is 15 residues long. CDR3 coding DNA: TGTGCCAGCAGCGTACTAGCGGGGGGGATCAACGAGCAGTACTTC. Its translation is CASSVLAGGINEQYF.

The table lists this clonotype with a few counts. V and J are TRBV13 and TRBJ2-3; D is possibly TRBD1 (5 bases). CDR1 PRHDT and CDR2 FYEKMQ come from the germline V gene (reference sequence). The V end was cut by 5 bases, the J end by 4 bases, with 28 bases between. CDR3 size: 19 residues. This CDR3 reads CASSPPLTSGHVISDTQYF. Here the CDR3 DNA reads TGTGCCAGCAGCCCGCCCCTTACATCCGGACATGTGATCTCAGATACGCAGTATTTT.